The text below deals with one T cell receptor beta chain. Its antigen is undetermined. V lost 8 bases and J 0 bases, leaving 10 bases between the germline ends. Germline CDR1 reads MNHNS; CDR2 reads SASEGT. The CDR3 has 13 residues. The sample originates from a study of T cells after yellow fever vaccination. Regarding the study as a whole: Though it reached lower strength, the secondary response hit its peak faster, day 5 versus 15.

TCRdb itself ran the 5' RACE reads through MiXCR, one entry per CDR3 protein. The data show 400,000 or so distinct CDR3 sequences, with around a sixth seen just once and over 15% held by the top ten. The chain couples TRBV6-1 to TRBJ1-2; D ambiguous. The sequence derives from a man aged 18 to 29 who received the YFV17D yellow fever vaccine. The starting material was PBMCs, obtained before the yellow fever booster vaccination. The CDR3 loop reads CASSRSSNYGYTF. The DNA for the CDR3 is TGTGCCAGCTCAAGGTCTTCTAACTATGGCTACACCTTC.